Listed here are 15 T cell receptor beta chains from one sample, sequenced in a study of cytomegalovirus exposure and HLA in healthy donors. Primers: 60 Vbeta forward and 13 Jbeta reverse. The repertoire was sequenced with immunoSEQ multiplex PCR; TCRdb's copy has only in-frame clones and lacks some. The sample lists around 150,000 clones, under 90% occurring once. The sample taken for sequencing was PBMCs. Every receptor here comes from a boy between 2 and 10 years old in good health and CMV-seronegative.

The chain has TRBV11-3 and TRBJ2-1; tentative D call: TRBD2 (6 bases). CDR3 length equals 17 residues. Germline CDR1 reads SGHNT; CDR2 reads YENEEA. V lost 0 bases to trimming and J lost 1 base, with 13 bases between them. The CDR3 bases are TGTGCCAGCAGCTTAGACTGGTGGGAGGAATCCTACAATGAGCAGTTCTTC. It specifies CASSLDWWEESYNEQFF.

V and J are TRBV7-7 and TRBJ2-2, with a possible D match to TRBD2 (6 bases). CDR1 SSHAT and CDR2 FNYEAQ come from the germline V gene (reference sequence). The CDR3 is made up of 15 amino acids. V dropped 1 base and J dropped 4 bases, with 10 bases sitting between them. CDR3: CASSLVGGGTGELFF. CDR3 nucleotides: TGTGCCAGCAGCTTAGTCGGGGGTGGCACCGGGGAGCTGTTTTTT. The variable domain in full, with the rest retrieved from reference TRBV7-7 and TRBJ2-2, is GAGVSQSPRYKVTKRGQDVTLRCDPISSHATLYWYQQALGQGPEFLTYFNYEAQPDKSGLPSDRFSAERPEGSISTLTIQRTEQRDSAMYRCASSLVGGGTGELFFGEGSRLTVL.

The rearrangement links TRBV7-8 to TRBJ1-2; D is possibly TRBD1 (6 bases). The CDR3 is 17 residues long. V was shortened by 0 bases and J by 2 bases, with 16 bases between the two germline ends. From germline, CDR1 is SGHVS and CDR2 FQNEAQ. The CDR3 reads CASSLAGQNRANYGYTF. Written as DNA, the CDR3 is TGTGCCAGCAGCTTAGCGGGTCAGAACAGGGCCAACTATGGCTACACCTTC.

CDR3 sequence: CASSPERESSPLHF. The CDR3 coding sequence is TGTGCCAGCAGCCCGGAGCGGGAAAGCTCACCCCTCCACTTT. The chain links TRBV9 to TRBJ1-6; no definite D call. In germline, CDR1 is SGDLS, CDR2 YYNGEE. The length of the CDR3 is 14 residues. V was clipped by 4 bases and J by 10 bases, with 15 bases between them. Based on the CDR3 plus reference TRBV9 and TRBJ1-6, the full variable domain is DSGVTQTPKHLITATGQRVTLRCSPRSGDLSVYWYQQSLDQGLQFLIQYYNGEERAKGNILERFSAQQFPDLHSELNLSSLELGDSALYFCASSPERESSPLHFGNGTRLTVT.

V and J are TRBV18 and TRBJ1-2, with 8 bases aligning to TRBD1. In germline, CDR1 is KGHSH, CDR2 LQKENI. The length of the CDR3 is 15 residues. J lost 6 bases, V lost 3 bases, and 9 bases had no gene match. The DNA of the CDR3 is TGTGCCAGCTCACCCGAAGGACAGGGAGGCCATGGCTACACCTTC. It is translated as CASSPEGQGGHGYTF.

This chain joins TRBV6-4 and TRBJ2-3; D is uncertain. CDR3 length equals 14 residues. Germline-derived CDR1 and CDR2 are MRHNA and SNTAGT. V was clipped by 2 bases and J by 2 bases, with 8 bases between them. In DNA, the CDR3 is TGTGCCAGCAGTGACAGAATAGACACAGATACGCAGTATTTT. Amino acid sequence: CASSDRIDTDTQYF.

The chain employs TRBV6-1 and TRBJ1-6, with D perhaps matching TRBD1 (6 bases). V shed 6 bases and J shed 5 bases, with 14 bases lying between them. In germline, CDR1 is MNHNS, CDR2 SASEGT. The CDR3 is 15 residues long. CDR3 DNA sequence: TGTGCCAGCAGCCACAGGGTTATCGATAATTCACCCCTCCACTTT. This translates into CASSHRVIDNSPLHF.

This chain's CDR3 is CASSQETATYEQYF. The CDR3, as DNA: TGCGCCAGCAGCCAGGAGACAGCGACCTACGAGCAGTACTTC. The chain has TRBV4-3 and TRBJ2-7; weak D call: TRBD1 (5 bases). Germline V gene lookup returns CDR1 LGHNA and CDR2 YSLEER. V was trimmed by 3 bases and J by 2 bases, leaving 11 bases between them. The CDR3 totals 14 residues.

DNA for the CDR3: TGCGCCAGCAGCTTGATAGGACTAGCGGGAGGCAGCACAGATACGCAGTATTTT. It codes for CASSLIGLAGGSTDTQYF. The chain carries TRBV5-1 and TRBJ2-3; 14 positions match TRBD2. CDR1 is SGHRS, CDR2 YFSETQ, per germline. The ends lost 1 base at V and 0 bases at J; junction bases unmatched: 4. The CDR3 extends over 18 amino acids.

The DNA for the CDR3 is TGTGCCAGCAGCCCGCGCCCCGGGCAGGGGGCGGACGATGAGCAGTTCTTC. Its translation: CASSPRPGQGADDEQFF. The genes are TRBV11-1 and TRBJ2-1; 8 bases line up with TRBD1. The CDR3 totals 17 residues. V lost 5 bases, J lost 8 bases, and 17 bases stayed unmatched. Looked up from germline, CDR1 is SGHAT and CDR2 is FQDESV (reference sequence).

V and J are TRBV28 and TRBJ1-3, with no clear D. Germline V gene lookup returns CDR1 MDHEN and CDR2 SYDVKM. V gave up 4 bases and J gave up 0 bases, with 10 bases separating them. The CDR3 is made up of 15 amino acids. Written as DNA, the CDR3 is TGTGCCAGCAGTTCCCGACGGAGCTCTGGAAACACCATATATTTT. Protein sequence: CASSSRRSSGNTIYF.

The chain carries TRBV28 and TRBJ2-7; TRBD2 aligns across 9 bases. Germline CDR1 reads MDHEN; CDR2 reads SYDVKM. CDR3 length: 17 amino acids. J lost 2 bases, V lost 6 bases, and 14 bases had no gene match. CDR3 DNA: TGTGCCAGCAGCCGCCGGGATGGCGGGAGGGGAGCCTACGAGCAGTACTTC. It codes for CASSRRDGGRGAYEQYF.

This sequence joins TRBV9 and TRBJ2-7; D possibly corresponds to TRBD2 (5 bases). The V end lost 0 bases, the J end lost 0 bases, and 13 bases lay between the germline ends. CDR3 length: 16 residues. Looked up from germline, CDR1 is SGDLS and CDR2 is YYNGEE. The CDR3 region is CASSVADGGTSYEQYF. CDR3 nucleotides: TGTGCCAGCAGCGTAGCCGACGGAGGAACCTCCTACGAGCAGTACTTC. Combining the CDR3 with reference TRBV9 and TRBJ2-7 gives the whole variable domain DSGVTQTPKHLITATGQRVTLRCSPRSGDLSVYWYQQSLDQGLQFLIQYYNGEERAKGNILERFSAQQFPDLHSELNLSSLELGDSALYFCASSVADGGTSYEQYFGPGTRLTVT.

This clone occurred once. CDR3 bases: TGTGCCAGCAGTTGTAATACTAACACTGAAGCTTTCTTT. Translated: CASSCNTNTEAFF. The chain is built from TRBV21-1 and TRBJ1-1. TRBV21-1 is flagged as a pseudogene. The CDR3 runs 13 residues.

This clone was found a few times. The rearrangement uses TRBV29-1 and TRBJ2-7, with TRBD1 matching over 7 bases. This CDR3 is 13 amino acids long. With 4 bases clipped from V and 6 bases from J, the junction kept 9 bases outside the gene matches. CDR1 and CDR2 from the germline V gene are SQVTM and ANQGSEA. CDR3 in amino acids: CSVGTLTGSEQYF. The CDR3, as DNA: TGCAGCGTTGGGACCTTGACAGGGTCCGAGCAGTACTTC.